Detailed here is one TCR beta chain. Its antigen is as yet unknown. Only in-frame clones appear in the TCRdb table, and some are missing; sequencing was by immunoSEQ multiplex PCR. Of more than 900,000 clones in the sample, 75% to 80% were seen once. CDR3 length: 16 residues. Looked up from germline, CDR1 is MNHEY and CDR2 is SVGAGI. Germline trimming cut 4 bases from V and 1 base from J; bases unmatched to any gene: 6. CD4+ cells yielded CD45RA+ naive and CD45RA-negative memory subsets. This entry belongs to a study of shared clonotypes between healthy human individuals. Study findings and constraints: Specimens sampled were limited to blood, with tissue repertoires likely differing.

Sequenced input: memory CD4+ T cells from PBMCs. Subset reported: CD45RA-negative fraction. This receptor was obtained from a man in his late teens or twenties in good health. Some clones in this sample may be carry-over from other donors' samples. The chain combines TRBV6-5 with TRBJ2-5; TRBD1 agrees at 10 bases. The CDR3 bases are TGTGCCAGCAGTTGGACGTGGACAGGGGGCCAAGAGACCCAGTACTTC. This encodes CASSWTWTGGQETQYF.